Listed below are T cell receptor beta chains from one sample, sequenced in a study of blood T cells in healthy people across ages. TCRdb re-derived calls from the 5' RACE reads in MiXCR, one entry per CDR3 protein. The table has about 840,000 distinct CDR3 sequences, about 29% seen once. The data also belong to a second study, concerning T cells of mothers and their children.

Material: blood. The receptors were sampled from a woman between 40 and 50 years old in good health. Each CDR3 is given with its conserved first and last residue. The order of the fields is J gene, D gene, V gene, clone size, CDR3 DNA, CDR3 protein. A D gene is named only where the DNA matches it firmly. Rows may omit the clone size; those that give it use once, few, many or a size class.

TRBJ1-1 . TRBV2 . TGTGCCAGCAGTGAAGTGGGACACGCGAACACTGAAGCTTTCTTT CASSEVGHANTEAFF
TRBJ1-1 . TRBV27 few TGTGCCAGCAGTTTGGATCCCGCGATCACTGAAGCTTTCTTT CASSLDPAITEAFF
TRBJ2-2 . TRBV28 . TGTGCCAGCAGGTCACAGGGTCCCGGGGAGCTGTTTTTT CASRSQGPGELFF
TRBJ2-7 TRBD1 TRBV29-1 many TGCAGCGTCATTGAAGACAGGGGCCACGAGCAGTACTTC CSVIEDRGHEQYF
TRBJ2-5 . TRBV5-6 . TGTGCCAGCAGCGAGCAGGGGAAGTGGGAGACCCAGTACTTC CASSEQGKWETQYF
TRBJ2-7 TRBD2 TRBV20-1 many TGCAGTGCTCGCGGGGGAATCGACGAGCAGTACTTC CSARGGIDEQYF
TRBJ2-1 TRBD2 TRBV6-6 . TGTGCCAGCAGTTCACGGACTAGCGGGGGGGCCAATGAGCAGTTCTTC CASSSRTSGGANEQFF
TRBJ2-7 TRBD1 TRBV30 many TGTGCCTGGAGTGTAGGACAGGGTTACGAGCAGTACTTC CAWSVGQGYEQYF
TRBJ2-3 TRBD2 TRBV11-2 . TGTGCCAGCAGCTTTGAAGGGCCCCCCTCATGGGGGGGGGACACAGATACGCAGTATTTT CASSFEGPPSWGGDTDTQYF
TRBJ2-5 TRBD1 TRBV14 . TGTGCCAGCAGCCATCTGGGACAGGGTACGGGAGGACACTTGTATCAAGAGACCCAGTACTTC CASSHLGQGTGGHLYQETQYF
TRBJ2-7 . TRBV20-1 few TGCAGTGCTAGAAAAGCTAGCAGCTACGAGCAGTACTTC CSARKASSYEQYF
TRBJ1-6 TRBD1 TRBV9 . TGTGCCAGCAGCCCGGGACAGGCGCTGAGCTCCTATAATTCACCCCTCCACTTT CASSPGQALSSYNSPLHF
TRBJ1-2 . TRBV15 few TGTGCCACCAGCCCCGACAGCTTGTATGGCTACACCTTC CATSPDSLYGYTF
TRBJ1-4 TRBD1 TRBV20-1 . TGCAGTGCCCAGGACAGGAGCGAGGGTGAAAAACTGTTTTTT CSAQDRSEGEKLFF
TRBJ2-3 TRBD2 TRBV20-1 many TGCAGTGCCCCGAAGACTAGCGGGGGAGATACGCAGTATTTT CSAPKTSGGDTQYF
TRBJ2-7 . TRBV6-6 few TGTGCCAGCAGTTACTCCGAATTGTGGAGGGGGGACTACGAGCAGTACTTC CASSYSELWRGDYEQYF
TRBJ2-5 TRBD2 TRBV5-1 many TGCGCCAGCATCCCCACGGGGGGAGGAGGAGAGACCCAGTACTTC CASIPTGGGGETQYF
TRBJ2-3 TRBD2 TRBV2 few TGTGCCAGCAGTGTGGTGCGGGGGAAAGATACGCAGTATTTT CASSVVRGKDTQYF
TRBJ1-2 TRBD1 TRBV28 . TGTGCCAGCAGTGTGACCGGGACAGGTTATGGCTACACCTTC CASSVTGTGYGYTF
TRBJ1-1 TRBD1 TRBV7-2 . TGTGCCAGCAGCCACAGACAGGGATCGAATACTGAAGCTTTCTTT CASSHRQGSNTEAFF
TRBJ2-4 . TRBV18 many TGTGCCAGCTCACCACTAATTGGACAGATAGCCAAAAACATTCAGTACTTC CASSPLIGQIAKNIQYF
TRBJ2-3 . TRBV18 . TGTACCAGCTCACCACAGGTCCGCGAAGCGCAGTATTTT CTSSPQVREAQYF
TRBJ2-3 . TRBV28 few TGTGCCAGCAGCCCCCGACGTGAAGGTACGCAGTATTTT CASSPRREGTQYF
TRBJ1-2 TRBD1 TRBV5-1 many TGCGCCAGCAGCTACGAGACAGGGAGTACCTATGGCTACACCTTC CASSYETGSTYGYTF
TRBJ1-6 TRBD1 TRBV28 few TGTGCCAGCAGTTTGGCAGGGGGCATATCACCCCTCCACTTT CASSLAGGISPLHF
TRBJ2-3 . TRBV5-1 few TGCGCCAGCAGCTTGGAAGGGGCGGGGAACGGAGATACGCAGTATTTT CASSLEGAGNGDTQYF
TRBJ2-3 . TRBV29-1 many TGCAGCGTTGTCCTAGCCCTCACAGATACGCAGTATTTT CSVVLALTDTQYF
TRBJ2-4 TRBD1 TRBV20-1 . TGCAGTGCGGGGGACAGCCTAGCCAAAAACATTCAGTACTTC CSAGDSLAKNIQYF
TRBJ2-7 . TRBV5-1 many TGCGCCAGCAGCTTGCAGGGTAGCTCCTACGAGCAGTACTTC CASSLQGSSYEQYF
TRBJ2-6 . TRBV6-2/TRBV6-3 many TGTGCCAGCAGTTACTCGGCCGACAGGGAGGTATCCGGGGCCAACGTCCTGACTTTC CASSYSADREVSGANVLTF
TRBJ2-6 TRBD1 TRBV28 many TGTGCCAGCAGAAAAACAGGGGCTGGGGCCAACGTCCTGACTTTC CASRKTGAGANVLTF
TRBJ2-1 . TRBV5-6 . TGTGCCAGCAGCTTCGAACTCGTCCAGAACAATGAGCAGTTCTTC CASSFELVQNNEQFF
TRBJ1-2 . TRBV3-1 . TGTGCCAGCAACGCCCGATACACTAACTATGGCTACACCTTC CASNARYTNYGYTF
TRBJ1-1 TRBD1 TRBV7-2 . TGTGCCAGCAGCTTGCCTATACAGGGGCCCTTGAACACTGAAGCTTTCTTT CASSLPIQGPLNTEAFF
TRBJ1-6 . TRBV28 . TGTGCCAGCCGTTCCCGCGGGGAGCTCTATAATTCACCCCTCCACTTT CASRSRGELYNSPLHF
TRBJ1-2 . TRBV20-1 . TGCAGTGCTGTTGCCGGGACGATTGGCTACACCTTC CSAVAGTIGYTF
TRBJ1-6 . TRBV6-5 . TGTGCCAGCAGTTACGTACAGGGAGGCTCACCCCTCCACTTT CASSYVQGGSPLHF
TRBJ1-5 . TRBV10-3 . TGTGCCATCAGTGAGAATGGGGTCGCTGGGCAGCCCCAGCATTTT CAISENGVAGQPQHF
TRBJ1-4 TRBD1 TRBV12-3/TRBV12-4 . TGTGCCAGCAGTCGCGCGGGACAGGGGTACGAAAAACTGTTTTTT CASSRAGQGYEKLFF
TRBJ2-7 . TRBV5-1 . TGCGCCAGCAGCTCGGCCTTCGACGAGCAGTACTTC CASSSAFDEQYF
TRBJ2-7 TRBD1 TRBV4-3 many TGCGCCAGCAGCCAAACCCGGGACAGGCCCTACGAGCAGTACTTC CASSQTRDRPYEQYF
TRBJ1-1 TRBD1 TRBV3-1 . TGTGCCAGCAGCCAAGGGACAGGGGTAATGGACACTGAAGCTTTCTTT CASSQGTGVMDTEAFF
TRBJ1-2 . TRBV28 . TGTGCCAGCAGTTCCGGCGGCTACACCTTC CASSSGGYTF
TRBJ1-2 . TRBV28 . TGTGCCAGCAGTTATGATGGACGGGGGACCTATGGCTACACCTTC CASSYDGRGTYGYTF
TRBJ2-7 . TRBV10-3 many TGTGCCATCAGTGGAACTCCACAGGTGGGCGAGCAGTACTTC CAISGTPQVGEQYF
TRBJ1-5 . TRBV19 . TGTGCCAGTAGTAGCCATAGTCAGCCCCAGCATTTT CASSSHSQPQHF
TRBJ1-1 . TRBV27 . TGTGCCAGCAGTTTATCGTGGGCCACCTCTCGGGACACTGAAGCTTTCTTT CASSLSWATSRDTEAFF
TRBJ1-2 . TRBV5-1 many TGCGCCAGCAGCTTGTCAGGGATTGCTGACTATGGCTACACCTTC CASSLSGIADYGYTF